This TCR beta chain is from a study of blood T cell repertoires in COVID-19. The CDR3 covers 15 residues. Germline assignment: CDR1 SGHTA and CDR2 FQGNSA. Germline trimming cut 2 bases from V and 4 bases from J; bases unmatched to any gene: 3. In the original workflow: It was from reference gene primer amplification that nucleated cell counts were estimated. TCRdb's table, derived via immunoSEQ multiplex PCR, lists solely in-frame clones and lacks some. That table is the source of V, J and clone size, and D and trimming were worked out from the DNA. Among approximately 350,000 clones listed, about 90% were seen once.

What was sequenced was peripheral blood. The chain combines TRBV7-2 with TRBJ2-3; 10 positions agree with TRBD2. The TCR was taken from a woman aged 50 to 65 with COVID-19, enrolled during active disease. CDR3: CASSLSLAGADTQYF. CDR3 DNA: TGTGCCAGCAGCTTATCTCTAGCGGGAGCAGATACGCAGTATTTT.